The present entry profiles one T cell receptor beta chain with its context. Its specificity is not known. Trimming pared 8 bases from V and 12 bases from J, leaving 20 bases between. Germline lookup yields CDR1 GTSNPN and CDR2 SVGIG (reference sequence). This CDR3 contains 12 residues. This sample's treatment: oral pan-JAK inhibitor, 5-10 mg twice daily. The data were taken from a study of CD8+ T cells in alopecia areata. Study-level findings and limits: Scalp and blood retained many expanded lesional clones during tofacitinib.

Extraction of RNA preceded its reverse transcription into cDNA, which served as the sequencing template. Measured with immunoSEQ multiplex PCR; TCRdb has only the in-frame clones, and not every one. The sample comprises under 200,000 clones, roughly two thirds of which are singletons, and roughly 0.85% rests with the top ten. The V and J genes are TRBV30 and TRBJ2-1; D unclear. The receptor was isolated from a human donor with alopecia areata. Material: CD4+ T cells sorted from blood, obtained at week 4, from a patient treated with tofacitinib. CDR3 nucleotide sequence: TGTGCCCACCGGCTCCCTCCCGGTGCGCAGTTCTTC. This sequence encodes CAHRLPPGAQFF.